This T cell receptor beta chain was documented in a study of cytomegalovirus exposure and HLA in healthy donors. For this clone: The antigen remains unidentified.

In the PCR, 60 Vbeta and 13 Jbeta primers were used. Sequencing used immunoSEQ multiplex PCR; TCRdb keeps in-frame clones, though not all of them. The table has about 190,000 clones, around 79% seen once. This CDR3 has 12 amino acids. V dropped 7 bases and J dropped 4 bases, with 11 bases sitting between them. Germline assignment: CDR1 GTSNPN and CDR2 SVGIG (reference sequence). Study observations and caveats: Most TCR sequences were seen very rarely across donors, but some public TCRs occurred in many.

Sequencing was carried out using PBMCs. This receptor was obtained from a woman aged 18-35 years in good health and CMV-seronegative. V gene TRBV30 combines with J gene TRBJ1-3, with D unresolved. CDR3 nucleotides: TGTGCCTCTCCAGGCTTCGGAAACACCATATATTTT. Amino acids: CASPGFGNTIYF.